This passage covers 26 T cell receptor beta chains from one sample sequenced in a study of cytomegalovirus exposure and HLA in healthy donors. The PCR had 60 Vbeta and 13 Jbeta primers. Measured with immunoSEQ multiplex PCR; TCRdb has only the in-frame clones, and not every one. The sample yields 150,000 to 200,000 clones, over 75% seen once. Material for sequencing was PBMCs. These receptors were collected from a man in his forties or fifties in good health and CMV-seropositive.

The V and J genes are TRBV5-4 and TRBJ2-7; 9 nucleotides agree with TRBD2. The CDR3 totals 15 residues. Germline lookup yields CDR1 SGHNT and CDR2 YYREEE (reference sequence). The trim removed 2 bases at V and 2 bases at J, leaving 5 bases unmatched. CDR3 DNA sequence: TGTGCCAGCAGCTTCGGCGGGGGGGCGACCTACGAGCAGTACTTC. This translates into CASSFGGGATYEQYF.

The chain is built from TRBV30 and TRBJ1-6, with 9 bases that match TRBD1. Trimming cost V 4 bases and J 7 bases; bases outside gene matches: 2. The CDR3 contains 13 residues. Germline-derived CDR1 and CDR2 are GTSNPN and SVGIG (reference sequence). The CDR3 sequence: CAWTGQGNSPLHF. For the CDR3, the DNA is TGTGCCTGGACAGGACAGGGGAATTCACCCCTCCACTTT. The full variable domain, completed using reference TRBV30 and TRBJ1-6, is SQTIHQWPATLVQPVGSPLSLECTVEGTSNPNLYWYRQAAGRGLQLLFYSVGIGQISSEVPQNLSASRPQDRQFILSSKKLLLSDSGFYLCAWTGQGNSPLHFGNGTRLTVT.

This clone was picked up one time. The rearrangement joins TRBV6-5 to TRBJ2-5; 7 nucleotides align to TRBD1. The CDR3 has 14 residues. V dropped 2 bases and J dropped 5; count of bases not matched to a gene: 5. CDR1 is MNHEY, CDR2 SVGAGI, per germline. The CDR3 is CASSYRGQGETQYF. The CDR3 coding sequence is TGTGCCAGCAGTTACAGGGGGCAAGGGGAGACCCAGTACTTC.

The chain uses TRBV28 and TRBJ1-5; D is undetermined. Trimming removed 3 bases from V and 0 bases from J, with 6 bases in between. Germline CDR1 reads MDHEN; CDR2 reads SYDVKM. This CDR3 comprises 14 residues. The CDR3 here is CASSFSLSNQPQHF. For the CDR3, the DNA is TGTGCCAGCAGTTTTTCCCTTAGCAATCAGCCCCAGCATTTT.

J is TRBJ1-1 and V is TRBV5-8; perhaps TRBD1 as D (6 bases). V was trimmed by 2 bases and J by 5 bases, leaving 13 bases between them. Germline V gene sequence: CDR1 SGHTS, CDR2 YDEGEE. The CDR3 runs 14 residues. The CDR3 spells CASSLGGSRTEAFF. The CDR3, as DNA: TGTGCCAGCAGCTTAGGGGGTTCGCGGACTGAAGCTTTCTTT.

The genes are TRBV5-6 and TRBJ1-2; D uncertain. Looked up from germline, CDR1 is SGHDT and CDR2 is YYEEEE. The V end was cut by 1 base, the J end by 8 bases, with 15 bases between. The CDR3 extends over 14 amino acids. The DNA for the CDR3 is TGTGCCAGCAGCTTGATGGCCTCCCCTAGGGGCTACACCTTC. It is translated as CASSLMASPRGYTF.

The chain joins TRBV9 to TRBJ2-3; 9 nucleotides agree with TRBD2. V trimming: 0 bases; J trimming: 0 bases; junction bases outside the gene matches: 2. The germline CDR1 and CDR2 sequences are SGDLS and YYNGEE. The CDR3 totals 16 residues. CDR3 amino acids: CASSVGLAASTDTQYF. CDR3 nucleotide sequence: TGTGCCAGCAGCGTAGGACTAGCGGCTAGCACAGATACGCAGTATTTT.

The J gene is TRBJ2-3, the V gene TRBV30; 8 nucleotides match TRBD1. Germline CDR1 GTSNPN, CDR2 SVGIG (reference sequence). V trimming: 0 bases; J trimming: 0 bases; junction bases outside the gene matches: 5. The CDR3 is made up of 16 amino acids. In nucleotides, the CDR3 is TGTGCCTGGAGTGTACGGGACAGGCTTAGCACAGATACGCAGTATTTT. It translates to CAWSVRDRLSTDTQYF.

This clone was observed a single time. The chain joins TRBV5-1 to TRBJ1-2, with 8 bases identical to TRBD1. The length of the CDR3 is 13 residues. Trimming removed 7 bases from V and 3 bases from J; junction bases left unmatched: 5. Germline CDR1 and CDR2: SGHRS and YFSETQ. The CDR3 is CASGRQGHYGYTF. The CDR3 DNA sequence: TGCGCCAGCGGACGACAGGGGCACTATGGCTACACCTTC.

This clone was counted a few times. The chain carries TRBV6-6 and TRBJ2-7, with a tentative D call TRBD2 (6 bases). V was pared by 5 bases and J by 1 base, with 15 bases between. The germline gives CDR1 MNHNY, CDR2 SVGAGI (reference sequence). This CDR3 has 15 residues. CDR3 amino acids: CASSPGTPGSYEQYF. The CDR3 nucleotides are TGTGCCAGCAGTCCTGGGACTCCTGGATCCTACGAGCAGTACTTC.

This rearrangement joins TRBV7-2 to TRBJ2-4; D is perhaps TRBD2 (6 bases). The CDR3 contains 16 residues. Trimming cost V 5 bases and J 3 bases, with 17 bases left between them. Germline V gene lookup returns CDR1 SGHTA and CDR2 FQGNSA. As DNA, the CDR3 is TGTGCCAGCAGCCCGGGCCAACCGGAGGGCAAAAACATTCAGTACTTC. It encodes CASSPGQPEGKNIQYF.

The genes are TRBV4-3 and TRBJ1-2; unclear D gene. The CDR3 is 14 residues long. Germline V gene data show CDR1 as LGHNA and CDR2 as YSLEER. V lost 0 bases to trimming and J lost 0 bases, with 5 bases between them. CDR3 region: CASSQDGPNYGYTF. The DNA for the CDR3 is TGCGCCAGCAGCCAAGATGGCCCTAACTATGGCTACACCTTC.

The J gene is TRBJ1-1, the V gene TRBV13, with 9 positions matching TRBD1. The CDR3 length is 16 residues. Germline CDR1 is PRHDT and CDR2 is FYEKMQ (reference sequence). V lost 0 bases to trimming and J lost 4 bases; unmatched junction nucleotides: 6. Here the CDR3 DNA reads TGTGCCAGCAGCTTAGGACAGGGGGCAGGGGGCACTGAAGCTTTCTTT. Protein product: CASSLGQGAGGTEAFF.

In DNA form, the CDR3 reads TGTGCCAGCAGCCCATGGAGGCAGGGGGCAGGGACCCAGTACTTC. This translates into CASSPWRQGAGTQYF. The genes are TRBV27 and TRBJ2-5; 8 nucleotides line up with TRBD1. V was clipped by 6 bases and J by 7 bases; unmatched bases: 13. The CDR3 is made up of 15 amino acids. Germline CDR1 is MNHEY and CDR2 is SMNVEV (reference sequence).

The table lists this clone with a few counts. The chain couples TRBV6-6 to TRBJ1-2, with TRBD1 matching 7 bases. CDR1 is MNHNY, CDR2 SVGAGI, per germline (reference sequence). The CDR3 totals 13 residues. The trim removed 0 bases at V and 6 bases at J, leaving 1 base unmatched. The CDR3 reads CASSYSGTDGYTF. CDR3 nucleotides: TGTGCCAGCAGTTACTCCGGGACAGATGGCTACACCTTC.

The table lists this clone with a few counts. The chain combines TRBV9 with TRBJ2-3; no definite D call. The germline V and J ends were trimmed by 4 bases and 6 bases, with 6 bases remaining between them. The CDR3 runs to 11 residues. Germline assignment: CDR1 SGDLS and CDR2 YYNGEE. CDR3 in amino acids: CASSPSDTQYF. CDR3 coding DNA: TGTGCCAGCAGCCCTTCTGATACGCAGTATTTT.

There are a few counts of this clone. V and J are TRBV4-3 and TRBJ2-2; the D is unclear. V gave up 0 bases and J gave up 1 base, with 6 bases separating them. Germline V gene sequence: CDR1 LGHNA, CDR2 YSLEER. The CDR3 length is 15 residues. The CDR3 here is CASSQDPVNTGELFF. The CDR3 DNA is TGCGCCAGCAGCCAAGATCCCGTGAACACCGGGGAGCTGTTTTTT.

The chain joins TRBV4-3 to TRBJ2-5, with TRBD1 identical over 10 bases. Germline CDR1 reads LGHNA; CDR2 reads YSLEER. The CDR3 is 17 amino acids. V lost 0 bases and J lost 5; bases outside the gene matches: 9. The CDR3 sequence is CASSQDPRTGGWETQYF. The DNA for the CDR3 is TGCGCCAGCAGCCAAGATCCCCGGACAGGGGGTTGGGAGACCCAGTACTTC.

The chain employs TRBV20-1 and TRBJ2-5, with 7 bases aligning to TRBD2. Per the germline V gene, CDR1 is DFQATT and CDR2 is SNEGSKA (reference sequence). V gave up 6 bases and J gave up 5 bases; unmatched junction bases: 3. The CDR3 runs to 11 residues. CDR3 DNA: TGCAGTGCCGGACTAGTCGAGACCCAGTACTTC. Its translation: CSAGLVETQYF.

The chain combines TRBV4-1 with TRBJ2-5; maybe TRBD1 (6 bases). V was trimmed by 3 bases and J by 5 bases, leaving 25 bases between them. Germline CDR1 reads MGHRA; CDR2 reads YSYEKL. This CDR3 spans 18 amino acids. The CDR3 DNA reads as TGCGCCAGCAGCCATGCCCCAGGGGCGAATAGGTTGGGGGAGACCCAGTACTTC. This gives the protein CASSHAPGANRLGETQYF.

This rearrangement joins TRBV4-1 to TRBJ1-1, with D tentatively TRBD1 (6 bases). The V end was cut by 5 bases, the J end by 4 bases, with 14 bases between. Per germline, CDR1 MGHRA and CDR2 YSYEKL. The CDR3 loop spans 14 amino acids. CDR3 coding DNA: TGCGCCAGCAGCTGGCACAGGGACGGCACTGAAGCTTTCTTT. This translates into CASSWHRDGTEAFF.

This clone was counted once. The chain combines TRBV9 with TRBJ2-7; 14 bases match TRBD2. J lost 0 bases, V lost 4 bases, and 9 bases had no gene match. Germline V CDR1 and CDR2: SGDLS, YYNGEE. This CDR3 is built from 18 residues. In DNA form, the CDR3 reads TGTGCCAGCAGCCCGGGACTAGCGGGGGCCCATATCTCCTACGAGCAGTACTTC. It encodes CASSPGLAGAHISYEQYF.

The V and J genes are TRBV9 and TRBJ2-5; 7 bases map to TRBD1. The CDR3 spans 14 residues. J was trimmed by 1 base and V by 4 bases; bases with no gene match: 4. Germline lookup yields CDR1 SGDLS and CDR2 YYNGEE. CDR3 region: CASSLQGTQETQYF. The CDR3 DNA follows: TGTGCCAGCAGCTTACAGGGGACCCAAGAGACCCAGTACTTC.

The chain recombines TRBV28 with TRBJ1-5, with D perhaps matching TRBD1 (5 bases). V shed 2 bases and J shed 4 bases, with 6 bases lying between them. The CDR3 spans 13 residues. Germline V gene lookup returns CDR1 MDHEN and CDR2 SYDVKM. CDR3 loop: CASSLPGNQPQHF. DNA of the CDR3: TGTGCCAGCAGTTTACCAGGGAATCAGCCCCAGCATTTT.

The chain uses TRBV28 and TRBJ1-3, with 8 bases identical to TRBD1. After removal of 4 bases from V and 0 bases from J, the junction contained 11 bases not matched to a gene. The CDR3 sequence is 18 residues long. Germline V gene lookup returns CDR1 MDHEN and CDR2 SYDVKM. Here the CDR3 DNA reads TGTGCCAGCAGTTCCCAGGACAGGGTTTGGAGCTCTGGAAACACCATATATTTT. This codes for CASSSQDRVWSSGNTIYF.

The chain carries TRBV7-2 and TRBJ2-1; possibly TRBD2 for D (5 bases). The V gene lost 5 bases and the J gene lost 6 bases, with 11 bases spanning the gap. CDR3 length: 13 amino acids. Germline V gives CDR1 SGHTA, CDR2 FQGNSA. The CDR3 nucleotides are TGTGCCAGCAGCGCTGGACTCTTCAATGAGCAGTTCTTC. This encodes CASSAGLFNEQFF. The entire variable domain, with the rest obtained from reference TRBV7-2 and TRBJ2-1, is as follows: GAGVSQSPSNKVTEKGKDVELRCDPISGHTALYWYRQSLGQGLEFLIYFQGNSAPDKSGLPSDRFSAERTGGSVSTLTIQRTQQEDSAVYLCASSAGLFNEQFFGPGTRLTVL.